The 32 T cell receptor beta chains below were found in one sample sequenced in a study of spatial heterogeneity in lung cancer. As to time point: sample taken at primary tumor resection. Whole RNA, isolated from tumor, nontumor lung or frozen PBMC, was sequenced without prior sorting. TCRdb re-derived calls from the 5' RACE reads in MiXCR, one entry per CDR3 protein. The table includes tens of thousands of distinct CDR3 sequences, 15% to 25% detected once. The source material was PBMCs, sampled at surgery. Receptor source: a male donor with early-stage non-small cell lung cancer.

The genes are TRBV28 and TRBJ2-7; 14 bases map to TRBD2. Germline V CDR1 and CDR2: MDHEN, SYDVKM. After removal of 6 bases from V and 2 bases from J, the junction contained 9 bases not matched to a gene. This CDR3 has 17 amino acids. The CDR3: CASSYSMTSGRAYEQYF. DNA of the CDR3: TGTGCCAGCAGCTATTCAATGACTAGCGGGAGGGCCTACGAGCAGTACTTC.

The chain joins TRBV7-9 to TRBJ1-2, with D possibly being TRBD1 (5 bases). Germline V CDR1 and CDR2: SEHNR, FQNEAQ (reference sequence). With 3 bases removed from V and 8 bases from J, the gap between germline ends came to 16 bases. The CDR3 covers 14 residues. The CDR3, as DNA: TGTGCCAGCAGCTTGATGGAAGGGACCCAAGGCTACACCTTC. This codes for CASSLMEGTQGYTF. Full variable domain (rest looked up from reference TRBV7-9 and TRBJ1-2): DTGVSQNPRHKITKRGQNVTFRCDPISEHNRLYWYRQTLGQGPEFLTYFQNEAQLEKSRLLSDRFSAERPKGSFSTLEIQRTEQGDSAMYLCASSLMEGTQGYTFGSGTRLTVV.

This clonotype was seen only a few times. The V gene is TRBV7-2, the J gene TRBJ2-1, with a possible D match to TRBD2 (5 bases). The germline V gene encodes CDR1 SGHTA and CDR2 FQGNSA. The CDR3 runs to 12 residues. The V gene lost 7 bases and the J gene lost 7 bases, with 11 bases spanning the gap. Written as DNA, the CDR3 is TGTGCCAGCACCCACCCGGGGAATGAGCAGTTCTTC. Its protein is CASTHPGNEQFF.

This clonotype was seen only a few times. The rearrangement uses TRBV19 and TRBJ2-1; D tentatively reads TRBD1 or TRBD2 (5 bases each). The CDR3 covers 15 residues. The V gene lost 3 bases and the J gene lost 5 bases, with 14 bases spanning the gap. Germline CDR1 and CDR2: LNHDA and SQIVND (reference sequence). The CDR3 bases are TGTGCCAGTAGTATCGAGGGTTGGACACACAATGAGCAGTTCTTC. Translated, it gives CASSIEGWTHNEQFF.

The chain recombines TRBV2 with TRBJ2-3; 8 nucleotides line up with TRBD2. The CDR3 contains 15 residues. Losses at the gene ends were 4 bases for V and 6 bases for J; bases not matched to a gene: 9. CDR1 and CDR2 from the germline V gene are SNHLY and FYNNEI. CDR3 sequence: CASSVTSALGDTQYF. CDR3 in DNA: TGTGCCAGCAGTGTGACTAGCGCCCTTGGGGATACGCAGTATTTT.

The CDR3 DNA reads TGTGCCACCACGAGGGGACCCGGGGGGACACGCTCCTACAATGAGCAGTTCTTC. This codes for CATTRGPGGTRSYNEQFF. The chain carries TRBV12-3 or TRBV12-4 and TRBJ2-1; the D gene is possibly TRBD2 (7 bases). The V gene lost 10 bases and the J gene lost 0 bases, with 25 bases spanning the gap. The CDR3 has 18 residues.

This chain uses TRBV5-5 with TRBJ2-2, with 13 bases matching TRBD2. The CDR3 runs to 17 residues. J lost 0 bases, V lost 4 bases, and 3 bases had no gene match. Germline CDR1 reads SGHKS; CDR2 reads YYEKEE (reference sequence). The CDR3 sequence is CASSRTSGSSNTGELFF. CDR3 bases: TGTGCCAGCAGCCGGACTAGCGGGAGTTCGAACACCGGGGAGCTGTTTTTT.

This clonotype was picked up many times. CDR3 in amino acids: CASSQDGTDTQYF. The CDR3 nucleotides are TGTGCCAGCAGCCAAGACGGCACAGATACGCAGTATTTT. The chain is built from TRBV4-2 and TRBJ2-3; D gene ambiguous. Trimming shortened V by 0 bases and J by 1 base, and 2 bases separated the two germline ends. This CDR3 region has 13 residues. Per the germline V gene, CDR1 is LGHNA and CDR2 is YNFKEQ.

The gene calls are TRBV20-1 and TRBJ1-2, with TRBD1 identical over 9 bases. CDR3 length: 9 amino acids. After removal of 5 bases from V and 13 bases from J, the junction contained 2 bases not matched to a gene. CDR1 and CDR2 (germline): DFQATT, SNEGSKA (reference sequence). CDR3 protein: CSAGDRVTF. CDR3 sequence (DNA): TGCAGTGCTGGGGACAGGGTCACCTTC.

J is TRBJ2-7 and V is TRBV6-6; D gene uncertain. The CDR3 consists of 13 residues. Germline lookup yields CDR1 MNHNY and CDR2 SVGAGI (reference sequence). With 2 bases removed from V and 1 base from J, the gap between germline ends came to 6 bases. The CDR3 DNA follows: TGTGCCAGCAGTTACGGGTGGTCCTACGAGCAGTACTTC. Amino acids: CASSYGWSYEQYF.

The chain employs TRBV10-3 and TRBJ2-7; D assignment may be TRBD1 or TRBD2 (6 bases each). Trimming left V 4 bases short and J 3 bases short, with 19 bases between. This CDR3 is 16 amino acids long. Germline-derived CDR1 and CDR2 are ENHRY and SYGVKD. CDR3 residues: CAISVPGGRIFYEQYF. CDR3 sequence (DNA): TGTGCCATCAGTGTCCCCGGGGGCCGGATTTTCTACGAGCAGTACTTC.

This clonotype showed up many times. CDR3 sequence reads: CASSYRPEGHEQFF. The CDR3, as DNA: TGTGCCAGCAGTTACCGTCCGGAGGGGCATGAGCAGTTCTTC. V usage is TRBV6-5 and J usage is TRBJ2-1; a possible D gene is TRBD2 (6 bases). With 2 bases removed from V and 8 bases from J, the gap between germline ends came to 13 bases. This CDR3 is 14 amino acids long. The germline gives CDR1 MNHEY, CDR2 SVGAGI.

In nucleotides, the CDR3 is TGTGCCAGCAGTTTATCGTGCAGGGGGCAGTACTTC. Its protein is CASSLSCRGQYF. V usage is TRBV27 and J usage is TRBJ2-5; the match to TRBD1 covers 7 bases. V gave up 0 bases and J gave up 11 bases; unmatched junction bases: 3. CDR3 length equals 12 residues. Germline V gene sequence: CDR1 MNHEY, CDR2 SMNVEV (reference sequence).

The V gene is TRBV27, the J gene TRBJ1-6; D possibly corresponds to TRBD1 (6 bases). V shed 6 bases and J shed 4 bases, with 19 bases lying between them. Per germline, CDR1 MNHEY and CDR2 SMNVEV (reference sequence). This CDR3 is built from 17 residues. This CDR3 is CASSRGTETGYNSPLHF. CDR3 sequence (DNA): TGTGCCAGCAGCAGGGGAACTGAGACAGGTTATAATTCACCCCTCCACTTT.

This clonotype was detected only a few times. The V gene is TRBV6-4, the J gene TRBJ2-2; D is uncertain. Germline V gene lookup returns CDR1 MRHNA and CDR2 SNTAGT. The V end was cut by 2 bases, the J end by 4 bases, with 5 bases between. The CDR3 has 13 amino acids. The DNA for the CDR3 is TGTGCCAGCAGTGACGTTCCCACCGGGGAGCTGTTTTTT. Translation: CASSDVPTGELFF.

This clonotype was detected many times. This chain joins TRBV5-5 and TRBJ1-5; D remains ambiguous. The V end lost 0 bases, the J end lost 5 bases, and 12 bases lay between the germline ends. Germline CDR1 is SGHKS and CDR2 is YYEKEE (reference sequence). The CDR3 contains 15 residues. CDR3 bases: TGTGCCAGCAGCTTGGCCGGGCAGGACTATCAGCCCCAGCATTTT. Translation gives CASSLAGQDYQPQHF.

This chain connects TRBV20-1 to TRBJ2-5; 8 nucleotides align to TRBD1. The CDR3 is made up of 14 amino acids. Trimming removed 5 bases from V and 5 bases from J; junction bases left unmatched: 10. Germline values: CDR1 DFQATT, CDR2 SNEGSKA (reference sequence). The CDR3 reads CSASPTGEKETQYF. In DNA, the CDR3 is TGCAGTGCTTCCCCGACAGGGGAAAAGGAGACCCAGTACTTC.

The chain links TRBV29-1 to TRBJ2-3, with a weak D call TRBD1 (6 bases). Germline V gene data show CDR1 as SQVTM and CDR2 as ANQGSEA. Trimming left V 5 bases short and J 4 bases short, with 16 bases between. CDR3 length equals 14 residues. This CDR3 is CSVSLSGHSDTQYF. In DNA, the CDR3 is TGCAGCGTTAGCTTATCGGGACACTCAGATACGCAGTATTTT.

This clonotype has just a few counts. The chain is built from TRBV6-1 and TRBJ2-6; no definite D call. The CDR3 length is 14 residues. Germline assignment: CDR1 MNHNS and CDR2 SASEGT. Trimming stripped 0 bases from V and 4 bases from J, with 4 bases between. CDR3 coding DNA: TGTGCCAGCAGTGAAGCGTCGGGGGCCAACGTCCTGACTTTC. Amino acid sequence: CASSEASGANVLTF.

The rearrangement joins TRBV29-1 to TRBJ2-7, with 10 bases matching TRBD1. Trimming at V came to 4 bases and at J to 7 bases, leaving 10 bases not matched to a gene. The germline V gene encodes CDR1 SQVTM and CDR2 ANQGSEA. The CDR3 is made up of 14 amino acids. The CDR3, as DNA: TGCAGCGTTGGACCGGGACAGGGGCTGGAGGAGCAGTACTTC. The encoded protein is CSVGPGQGLEEQYF.

V is TRBV7-9 and J is TRBJ2-5; the match to TRBD1 covers 7 bases. This CDR3 spans 16 amino acids. V shed 6 bases and J 0 bases; nucleotides not matched to a gene: 10. Germline lookup yields CDR1 SEHNR and CDR2 FQNEAQ (reference sequence). For the CDR3, the DNA is TGTGCCAGCAGTTCACCCGGGACAGCTTACCAAGAGACCCAGTACTTC. This encodes CASSSPGTAYQETQYF.

The chain joins TRBV3-1 to TRBJ2-7; TRBD1 matches at 7 bases. The J segment lost 0 bases and the V segment lost 5 bases, leaving 7 bases of the junction unmatched. The CDR3 is 15 residues long. Germline V gene lookup returns CDR1 LGHDT and CDR2 YNNKEL (reference sequence). In DNA, the CDR3 is TGTGCCAGCAGCTCACAGACAGGGAGCTCCTACGAGCAGTACTTC. Encoded protein: CASSSQTGSSYEQYF.

The chain uses TRBV5-4 and TRBJ2-3; TRBD1 matches 8 bases. Looked up from germline, CDR1 is SGHNT and CDR2 is YYREEE (reference sequence). V shed 5 bases, J shed 6 bases, and the junction held 5 bases outside the gene matches. There are 13 residues in the CDR3. The CDR3 spells CASSTDRVDTQYF. Written as DNA, the CDR3 is TGTGCCAGCAGTACGGACAGGGTGGATACGCAGTATTTT.

The chain is built from TRBV5-6 and TRBJ2-2; D uncertain. Trimming cost V 1 base and J 7 bases, with 8 bases left between them. The germline gives CDR1 SGHDT, CDR2 YYEEEE. There are 13 residues in the CDR3. CDR3 sequence (DNA): TGTGCCAGCAGCTTGAGCCATGGCGGGGAGCTGTTTTTT. Its protein product is CASSLSHGGELFF.

This clonotype came up many times. The rearrangement uses TRBV4-2 and TRBJ2-2; perhaps TRBD2 as D (6 bases). Germline CDR1 is LGHNA and CDR2 is YNFKEQ. Trimming pared 1 base from V and 0 bases from J, leaving 9 bases between. The CDR3 has 16 residues. The chain's CDR3 is CASSQGGGANTGELFF. In DNA form, the CDR3 reads TGTGCCAGCAGCCAAGGGGGCGGGGCGAACACCGGGGAGCTGTTTTTT.

This clonotype has just a few counts. The chain employs TRBV7-2 and TRBJ1-1; D not resolved. The CDR3 loop spans 14 amino acids. V lost 1 base to trimming and J lost 7 bases, with 13 bases between them. CDR1 and CDR2 from the germline V gene are SGHTA and FQGNSA. CDR3 sequence reads: CASSLVRGHDEAFF. The CDR3 nucleotides read TGTGCCAGCAGCTTAGTTAGAGGTCACGATGAAGCTTTCTTT.

The chain combines TRBV6-1 with TRBJ2-7; a possible D gene is TRBD1 (6 bases). Germline-derived CDR1 and CDR2 are MNHNS and SASEGT. The V gene lost 4 bases and the J gene lost 13 bases, with 14 bases spanning the gap. This CDR3 is built from 11 residues. The CDR3 bases are TGTGCCAGCAGTGCCGTGACAGGTGTATACTTC. It encodes CASSAVTGVYF.

In this sample, this clonotype turned up a few times. CDR3 sequence (DNA): TGCGCCAGCAGCCCCCCGATTCTAGCTATCGATACGCAGTATTTT. As protein: CASSPPILAIDTQYF. The gene calls are TRBV23-1 and TRBJ2-3, with D maybe TRBD2 (5 bases). TRBV23-1 is noted as an ORF with a role that remains uncertain. This CDR3 has 15 residues. Trimming stripped 6 bases from V and 6 bases from J, with 19 bases between.

The chain carries TRBV28 and TRBJ1-1; 9 bases are a match to TRBD1. The ends lost 7 bases at V and 1 base at J; junction bases unmatched: 4. Germline values: CDR1 MDHEN, CDR2 SYDVKM. This CDR3 spans 14 amino acids. CDR3 DNA sequence: TGTGCCAGCAACCCGGGACAGGGGAACACTGAAGCTTTCTTT. This codes for CASNPGQGNTEAFF.

This clonotype was detected only a few times. The genes are TRBV6-5 and TRBJ2-7; D is possibly TRBD2 (5 bases). Germline values: CDR1 MNHEY, CDR2 SVGAGI. This CDR3 has 15 amino acids. V gave up 2 bases and J gave up 0 bases, with 11 bases separating them. The CDR3 coding sequence is TGTGCCAGCAGTTACCGGGGTCTACCCTCCTACGAGCAGTACTTC. Residues: CASSYRGLPSYEQYF.

This clonotype was detected many times. The chain carries TRBV30 and TRBJ1-5; D not certain. Germline CDR1 and CDR2: GTSNPN and SVGIG (reference sequence). The CDR3 sequence is 13 residues long. Trimming removed 2 bases from V and 2 bases from J, with 7 bases in between. CDR3 sequence: CAWSSSGNQPQHF. DNA of the CDR3: TGTGCCTGGAGTAGTTCGGGCAATCAGCCCCAGCATTTT.

In this sample, this clonotype turned up a few times. The CDR3: CSASFPRGGNEQFF. Here the CDR3 DNA reads TGCAGTGCCTCGTTCCCGCGGGGGGGCAATGAGCAGTTCTTC. V and J are TRBV20-1 and TRBJ2-1; TRBD2 matches at 9 bases. Germline-derived CDR1 and CDR2 are DFQATT and SNEGSKA (reference sequence). This CDR3 has 14 amino acids. J gave up 6 bases and V 6 bases, and 9 bases lay outside the gene matches.